The T cell receptor beta chain described here comes from a study of a mutant IDH1 vaccine in newly diagnosed glioma. Across the study: Patients under treatment included approximately 60% males and about 38% females and had a mean age of approximately 43 years. Beforehand, treatment had been radiotherapy, temozolomide, or both; the majority received both.

V gave up 0 bases and J gave up 7 bases, with 12 bases separating them. Germline loops: CDR1 MNHEY, CDR2 SVGAGI. The CDR3 spans 14 residues. Overall study results and limits: Apparently unrelated to pseudoprogression were changes in the top peripheral T cell clonotypes.

A word on this clone: Its antigen is undetermined.

Time point of the sample: baseline, week 1 (first vaccination visit). Treatment noted: pre-vaccination baseline after standard-of-care therapy. New astrocytomas of WHO grade 3 or 4 that were IDH1-mutant and ATRX-lost were found in the donors. TCRdb's copy holds only in-frame clones and misses some; the assay was immunoSEQ multiplex PCR. The top ten hold around 8.4% of the sample, which has about 24,000 clones, about 89% seen once. The chain carries TRBV6-5 and TRBJ1-1; no clear D. Source: PBMCs, taken from a glioma patient treated with radiotherapy, temozolomide or both. The origin of this receptor is a young man with glioma. This chain's CDR3 is CASSYSRTVDEAFF. The CDR3 DNA reads as TGTGCCAGCAGTTACTCGAGGACCGTGGATGAAGCTTTCTTT.